Listed below are T cell receptor beta chains from one sample, sequenced in a study of T cell responses to AZD1222 COVID-19 vaccine. Sequenced by immunoSEQ multiplex PCR; TCRdb stores in-frame clones only, minus some. Here the sample spans more than 95,000 clones, around 91% being singletons. Source: peripheral blood, taken 28 days after the second AZD1222 dose. These receptors were taken from an adult who received the AZD1222 COVID-19 vaccine. The CDR3 runs from the conserved cysteine through the conserved F or W. Each record gives: clone size, V gene, J gene, D gene, CDR3 protein, CDR3 DNA. The D gene is left open where the match is weak. Expanded clones get a size class; other rows say once, few or many, or leave the size out.

clone_size: .
v_call: TRBV29-1
j_call: TRBJ2-2
d_call: TRBD1
cdr3_aa: CSVEERQGNTGELFF
cdr3_nt: TGCAGCGTTGAAGAAAGACAGGGGAACACCGGGGAGCTGTTTTTT

clone_size: .
v_call: TRBV3-1/TRBV3-2
j_call: TRBJ2-1
d_call: .
cdr3_aa: CASSLTNEQFF
cdr3_nt: TGTGCCAGCAGCCTTACGAATGAGCAGTTCTTC

clone_size: .
v_call: TRBV6-5
j_call: TRBJ1-1
d_call: .
cdr3_aa: CASYSPPGASSEAFF
cdr3_nt: TGTGCCAGCTACTCCCCCCCGGGGGCAAGCTCTGAAGCTTTCTTT

clone_size: .
v_call: TRBV7-2
j_call: TRBJ2-7
d_call: .
cdr3_aa: CASSLAVSYEQYF
cdr3_nt: TGTGCCAGCAGCTTAGCCGTCTCCTACGAGCAGTACTTC

clone_size: .
v_call: TRBV18
j_call: TRBJ2-7
d_call: TRBD1
cdr3_aa: CASSPPGQGEQYF
cdr3_nt: TGTGCCAGCTCACCACCGGGACAGGGGGAGCAGTACTTC

clone_size: .
v_call: TRBV19
j_call: TRBJ2-5
d_call: .
cdr3_aa: CASSIDSRGHQETQYF
cdr3_nt: TGTGCCAGTAGTATAGATAGCCGGGGACACCAGGAGACCCAGTACTTC

clone_size: .
v_call: TRBV5-5
j_call: TRBJ1-3
d_call: .
cdr3_aa: CASSSTGQSGNTIYF
cdr3_nt: TGTGCCAGCAGCTCTACAGGGCAATCTGGAAACACCATATATTTT

clone_size: few
v_call: TRBV11-2
j_call: TRBJ2-1
d_call: TRBD1
cdr3_aa: CASSSGFRGLYNEQFF
cdr3_nt: TGTGCCAGCAGCTCCGGATTCAGGGGGCTCTACAATGAGCAGTTCTTC

clone_size: .
v_call: TRBV27
j_call: TRBJ2-7
d_call: .
cdr3_aa: CASSLRVYSYEQYF
cdr3_nt: TGTGCCAGCAGTTTAAGGGTCTACTCCTACGAGCAGTACTTC

clone_size: once
v_call: TRBV11-3
j_call: TRBJ2-1
d_call: TRBD2
cdr3_aa: CASSPHPWTSGDNEQFF
cdr3_nt: TGTGCCAGCAGCCCCCATCCCTGGACTAGCGGAGACAATGAGCAGTTCTTC

clone_size: .
v_call: TRBV4-2
j_call: TRBJ1-6
d_call: .
cdr3_aa: CASSQGGVVGSPLHF
cdr3_nt: TGTGCCAGCAGCCAAGGGGGTGTGGTGGGGTCACCCCTCCACTTT

clone_size: .
v_call: TRBV9
j_call: TRBJ2-1
d_call: .
cdr3_aa: CASSVAAASSYNEQFF
cdr3_nt: TGTGCCAGCAGCGTAGCGGCGGCTAGCTCCTACAATGAGCAGTTCTTC

clone_size: .
v_call: TRBV28
j_call: TRBJ1-3
d_call: TRBD1
cdr3_aa: CASSFGQGIWTIYF
cdr3_nt: TGTGCCAGCAGTTTTGGACAGGGAATATGGACCATATATTTT

clone_size: .
v_call: TRBV10-1
j_call: TRBJ2-3
d_call: TRBD1
cdr3_aa: CASSRDRGLITDTQYF
cdr3_nt: TGCGCCAGCAGTAGGGACAGGGGGCTTATCACAGATACGCAGTATTTT

clone_size: .
v_call: TRBV7-2
j_call: TRBJ2-3
d_call: .
cdr3_aa: CASSLNGLNPDTQYF
cdr3_nt: TGTGCCAGCAGCTTAAATGGGCTAAACCCAGATACGCAGTATTTT

clone_size: .
v_call: TRBV6-5
j_call: TRBJ2-3
d_call: TRBD1
cdr3_aa: CASTSGQGSDTQYF
cdr3_nt: TGTGCCAGCACAAGCGGACAGGGTTCAGATACGCAGTATTTT

clone_size: .
v_call: TRBV5-4
j_call: TRBJ1-1
d_call: TRBD1
cdr3_aa: CASSLGAGGSMNTEAFF
cdr3_nt: TGTGCCAGCAGCTTGGGGGCAGGGGGTTCCATGAACACTGAAGCTTTCTTT

clone_size: .
v_call: TRBV5-4
j_call: TRBJ2-2
d_call: TRBD2
cdr3_aa: CASSLKAGGTGELFF
cdr3_nt: TGTGCCAGCAGCTTGAAGGCGGGAGGCACCGGGGAGCTGTTTTTT

clone_size: .
v_call: TRBV6-1
j_call: TRBJ2-7
d_call: TRBD1
cdr3_aa: CASSEALGQAYEQYF
cdr3_nt: TGTGCCAGCAGTGAAGCACTGGGACAGGCTTACGAGCAGTACTTC

clone_size: .
v_call: TRBV6-5
j_call: TRBJ1-1
d_call: .
cdr3_aa: CASSLLQGSGTEAFF
cdr3_nt: TGTGCCAGCTCATTATTGCAGGGAAGCGGGACTGAAGCTTTCTTT

clone_size: .
v_call: TRBV19
j_call: TRBJ1-2
d_call: .
cdr3_aa: CASSSSGGTDGYTF
cdr3_nt: TGTGCCAGTAGTTCGAGTGGAGGGACGGATGGCTACACCTTC

clone_size: .
v_call: TRBV7-2
j_call: TRBJ2-1
d_call: .
cdr3_aa: CASSLKRETGQFF
cdr3_nt: TGTGCCAGCAGCCTGAAGAGGGAGACAGGGCAGTTCTTC

clone_size: .
v_call: TRBV4-1
j_call: TRBJ1-6
d_call: .
cdr3_aa: CASSQTSGVNSPLHF
cdr3_nt: TGCGCCAGCAGCCAAACATCAGGGGTAAATTCACCCCTCCACTTT

clone_size: once
v_call: TRBV7-3
j_call: TRBJ1-3
d_call: .
cdr3_aa: CASSLGTSGNTIYF
cdr3_nt: TGTGCCAGCAGCTTAGGGACCTCTGGAAACACCATATATTTT

clone_size: .
v_call: TRBV28
j_call: TRBJ1-1
d_call: TRBD1
cdr3_aa: CASSPGTGIGTEAFF
cdr3_nt: TGTGCCAGCAGTCCCGGGACAGGGATTGGCACTGAAGCTTTCTTT

clone_size: .
v_call: TRBV18
j_call: TRBJ2-1
d_call: .
cdr3_aa: CASSSTGAGDNEQFF
cdr3_nt: TGTGCCAGCTCATCGACGGGGGCAGGAGACAATGAGCAGTTCTTC

clone_size: .
v_call: TRBV28
j_call: TRBJ2-7
d_call: .
cdr3_aa: CASSHSLAQHYEQYF
cdr3_nt: TGTGCCAGCAGTCACTCACTAGCACAACACTACGAGCAGTACTTC

clone_size: .
v_call: TRBV28
j_call: TRBJ1-2
d_call: TRBD1
cdr3_aa: CASSLPSGTGKRYTF
cdr3_nt: TGTGCCAGCAGTTTACCGTCCGGGACAGGAAAGCGCTACACCTTC

clone_size: .
v_call: TRBV27
j_call: TRBJ2-2
d_call: TRBD1
cdr3_aa: CASSYLDRSTGELFF
cdr3_nt: TGTGCCAGCAGTTACCTGGACAGGAGCACCGGGGAGCTGTTTTTT

clone_size: .
v_call: TRBV28
j_call: TRBJ1-1
d_call: .
cdr3_aa: CASSSGQGTNTEAFF
cdr3_nt: TGTGCCAGCAGTTCAGGGCAGGGGACGAACACTGAAGCTTTCTTT

clone_size: .
v_call: TRBV6-4
j_call: TRBJ2-3
d_call: .
cdr3_aa: CASSDSKGSGTDTQYF
cdr3_nt: TGTGCCAGCAGTGACTCGAAGGGTAGCGGCACAGATACGCAGTATTTT

clone_size: .
v_call: TRBV14
j_call: TRBJ1-2
d_call: TRBD1
cdr3_aa: CASSRRGQAPYGYTF
cdr3_nt: TGTGCCAGCAGCCGCCGTGGACAGGCGCCATATGGCTACACCTTC